This TCR beta chain stems from a study of cytomegalovirus exposure and HLA in healthy donors (dated by TCRdb to about 2017). As for the study more broadly: In an earlier analysis of under 600 of the donors, 276 Gb of sequence data and approximately 100 million unique TCR beta sequences from some 170 million T cells were reported. About 280 gigabases of sequencing data and approximately 84 million unique TCR sequences were included in an early release covering about 620 HLA-typed donors. The genetic ancestry cluster associated with self-reported Caucasian donors included 81% of the 350 to 500 genotyped donors. The study was designed to test whether signatures of past pathogen exposure could be identified by cataloging public T cell receptors. Using immunosequencing, the study profiled T cell repertoires from around 670 subjects and related those repertoires to cytomegalovirus serostatus. Along with the 666-subject first cohort, a separate validation cohort of over a hundred different subjects was used. To predict cytomegalovirus infection status, the study combined high-throughput TCR immunosequencing, statistical association of individual TCRs with disease status, and machine learning. A later analysis re-examined previously published TCR beta repertoires from roughly 720 donors and added high-resolution HLA genotyping to investigate patterns of TCR occurrence. The later analysis used no new phenotypic data to find candidate immune exposures, relying instead on TCR beta sequences and their occurrence across donors. An earlier analysis of nearly 600 of the donors applied high-throughput TCR beta sequencing to assess whether each TCR beta V gene segment acted as functional or pseudogenic. Donor age, sex, ethnicity and CMV serostatus were compiled together with the repertoire data. Genome-wide SNP genotypes for about 65% of the roughly 670 donors were used in a later genetic analysis, which treated that subset as a discovery cohort. Every discovery cohort repertoire had been produced on one sequencing platform. Both class I and class II loci were covered by HLA typing, at four-digit resolution. Typing coverage varied by locus: roughly 620-640 donors for A, B, C, DRB1 and DQB1; under 550 for DQA1; about 600 for DPA1; 400 to 480 for DPB1. About five DR-DQ haplotypes were handled as single units for association and clustering because linkage in the cohort was strong. Across approximately 400 genotyped donors of the cohort, an average of 235,054 unique TCR beta nucleotide sequences per donor were sequenced, and roughly 18% of those sequences were non-productive. Overall study results and their limits: Only TCR beta chains were sequenced in this cohort, and the absence of alpha or paired-chain data limited detectable features. In vitro tests confirmed that three of the cytomegalovirus-associated TCR beta chains recognize cytomegalovirus antigens. Correlated functional status among segregating V segments might reflect linkage disequilibrium, but an unknown experimental factor could not be ruled out. A cluster of highly shared sequence variants was judged likely to be a technical artifact of the sequencing pipeline. When HLA alleles, especially DR and DQ, strongly co-occurred, TCR associations were difficult to assign to individual alleles. V-gene and J-gene trimming of TCR beta chains was associated with a missense DCLRE1C variant in a later genetic analysis, and the association was replicated in an independent cohort. Broadly in line with IMGT annotations, most TCR beta V segments showed up in productive rearrangements about 87% or about 30% of the time in an earlier analysis of 450 to 600 of the donors. Across donors, most TCR sequences were observed very rarely, whereas some public TCRs were present in many individuals. Specific HLA alleles were associated with about 17,000 TCR beta sequences at a false discovery rate of 0.05 in a later analysis. The authors suggested that the approach could potentially be generalized to other disease states and immunological phenotypes. CMV serostatus was the only immune exposure information available for the cohort. A later analysis reported that several top co-occurrence clusters appeared linked to parvovirus B19, influenza, CMV and Epstein-Barr virus. In a later analysis, HLA-associated TCR beta chains were found to be more clonally expanded and to have lower generation probabilities than equally common non-associated chains. In a later analysis, the rate of TCR association differed among HLA loci, with DRB1 alleles having the most associated TCRs and HLA-C alleles having the fewest. According to a later analysis, most CMV-associated TCR beta chains appeared to be HLA-restricted, and the HLA associations seemed to be driven largely by CMV exposure. The presence/absence analyses assumed that sequencing depth was roughly uniform across donors, and that assumption may not be true. A later genetic analysis reported fewer N-insertions in productive TCRs among donors in an Asian-associated ancestry cluster than the roughly 700-donor mean. A further reported finding was that TCR beta sequences accurately predicted the HLA-A and HLA-B alleles for most subjects in the first cohort. A total of 150 or so TCR beta chains were listed by the study as associated with cytomegalovirus. The 87-base-pair reads could not distinguish some IMGT-functional V segments, including TRBV6-2 and TRBV6-3, so those segments were excluded. The earlier analysis of nearly 600 of the donors excluded roughly 17 rarely observed V segments, including chromosome 9 orphons, because counts were too low. In both the original and validation cohorts, the classifier was reported to diagnose cytomegalovirus status with high specificity and sensitivity. Because some donors lacked HLA typing at each locus, the association tests relied only on the typed subset.

About this clone: The antigen it recognizes is unknown. No clone much larger than this one lies a single base away; base qualities are absent.

Based on the germline V gene, the CDR1 and CDR2 sequences are SGHTA and FQGNSA. V gives up 1 base and J gives up 4 bases, and the segment between their germline ends measures 6 bases. The CDR3 measures 13 amino acids from cysteine to phenylalanine. Only CDR3 DNA is held: 39 bases, read in frame from base 1. Libraries were prepared through the immunoSEQ multiplex PCR assay. For the multiplex PCR, a mixture combining 60 forward primers for TCR Vbeta segments and 13 reverse primers for TCR Jbeta segments was used. Amplification of the CDR3 region of rearranged TCR beta genes was performed with a multiplex PCR assay on genomic DNA. On the Illumina HiSeq System, the amplified TCR beta libraries were sequenced as 87-base-pair reads. As for the authors' bioinformatics: In a later analysis, around 80 million unique TCR beta chains were counted across the approximately 670 repertoires, and some 10 million of these chains were shared by at least two donors. Raw reads were error-corrected and collapsed into unique sequences by a nearest-neighbor algorithm in which closely related sequences were merged to remove PCR and sequencing errors. Alignment of CDR3 sequences to IMGT reference sequences was used to assign V, D and J gene segments. For a sequence to be retained, a match of at least six nucleotides to both a V gene segment and a J gene segment was required. Rearrangements were called productive when the CDR3 lacked stop codons and stayed in frame with V and J; all others were non-productive. Following IMGT convention, CDR3 was defined as the stretch from the second conserved V-encoded cysteine up to the conserved J-encoded phenylalanine. In an earlier analysis of 500 to 650 of the donors, sequences lacking an unambiguous match to a single V gene segment were excluded. An earlier analysis of 587 of the donors called V segments functional above 56.7% productive rearrangements and segregating when the between-donor standard deviation exceeded 5%. To diagnose cytomegalovirus status from the catalog of TCR beta chain sequences, a statistical classification framework was built. In a later analysis, TCR nucleotide sequences were compared against IMGT/GENE-DB human TR gene sequences so that V and J genes could be assigned. A later analysis assigned CDR3 sequences and most-parsimonious VDJ recombination scenarios with the TCRdist pipeline. In a later analysis, each TCR beta chain was defined by its CDR3 amino acid sequence together with its V-gene family, and reads without a unique V-gene family were excluded. A later analysis removed nearly 600 highly shared, low-generation-probability nucleotide sequences to deal with suspected cross-contamination and a sequencing artifact. A later analysis calculated a clonal expansion index for each public chain from normalized within-repertoire ranks of inferred template counts. A later analysis computed generation probabilities with a VDJ recombination model fitted to out-of-frame rearrangements, and checked the results against IGoR. In a later analysis, TCR-TCR, TCR-HLA and TCR-CMV co-occurrence was scored with hypergeometric tests, and a repertoire-size bias correction was applied to TCR pairs. In a later analysis, false discovery rates were estimated by permuting HLA or CMV assignments 20 times. A later analysis grouped co-occurring TCRs with DBSCAN, adding TCRdist sequence similarity when clustering within HLA-allele-positive subsets. Repertoires with fewer than 30,000 or more than 120,000 public chains, plus five repertoires with anomalous nucleotide sharing, were excluded from co-occurrence clustering. TCRdb's version of the immuneACCESS table is confined to in-frame rearrangements and falls short of the full clone set. An unresolved V gene accounts for under half of the shortfall where checked; the remainder is of unknown origin. Clonal size and the V and J genes are those of that table, whereas D and trimming came from the DNA. This sample has about 120,000 clones in its table, and approximately 84% of those were observed once. The ten largest clones add up to under 5% of the sample.

The cohort was made up of approximately 670 healthy bone marrow donors. All cohort members were sampled while nominally healthy, although unrecorded immune exposures were likely present. The donor was CMV seropositive and belonged to the group of 250 to 300 seropositive cohort members. A peripheral blood sample was collected from each donor, and TCR beta sequencing was performed on peripheral blood mononuclear cells. Genomic DNA was extracted from the blood cell samples with the Qiagen DNeasy Blood Extraction Kit. This TCR came from a man between 18 and 35 years old in good health and CMV-seropositive. Specimen: PBMCs. The V gene is TRBV7-2 and the J gene is TRBJ2-3; the D segment cannot be called with confidence. The bases read TGTGCCAGCAGCTTAGTTTCGGCAGATACGCAGTATTTT. Its translation reads: CASSLVSADTQYF. With the portions outside the CDR3 filled from the reference TRBV7-2 and TRBJ2-3 genes, the complete variable region becomes GAGVSQSPSNKVTEKGKDVELRCDPISGHTALYWYRQSLGQGLEFLIYFQGNSAPDKSGLPSDRFSAERTGGSVSTLTIQRTQQEDSAVYLCASSLVSADTQYFGPGTRLTVL.